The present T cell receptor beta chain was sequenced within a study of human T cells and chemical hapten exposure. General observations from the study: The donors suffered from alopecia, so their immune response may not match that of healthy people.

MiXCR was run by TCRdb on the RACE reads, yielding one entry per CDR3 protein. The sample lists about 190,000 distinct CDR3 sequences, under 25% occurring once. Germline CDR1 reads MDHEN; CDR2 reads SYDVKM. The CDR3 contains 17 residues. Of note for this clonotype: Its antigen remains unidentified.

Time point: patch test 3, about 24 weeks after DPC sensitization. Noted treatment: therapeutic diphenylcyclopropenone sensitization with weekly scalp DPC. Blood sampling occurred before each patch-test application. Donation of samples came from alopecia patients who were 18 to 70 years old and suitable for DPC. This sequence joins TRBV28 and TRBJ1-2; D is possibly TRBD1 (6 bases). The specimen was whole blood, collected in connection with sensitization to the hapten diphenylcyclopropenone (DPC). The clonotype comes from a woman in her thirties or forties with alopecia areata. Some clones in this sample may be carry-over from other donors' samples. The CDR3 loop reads CGSWGRDNRYSSYGYTF. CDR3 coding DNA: TGTGGATCTTGGGGCCGGGACAACCGCTACTCTAGCTATGGCTACACCTTC.